These T cell receptor beta chains were read from a single sample in a study of patients and donors after allogeneic stem cell transplantation. Via MiXCR, TCRdb re-called the RT-PCR reads, giving one row per CDR3 protein. The repertoire holds about a million distinct CDR3 sequences, with around 17% as singletons. Input material: blood, either unsorted or a sorted T cell fraction (not recorded which). The receptor set was obtained from a human donor who was either an allogeneic HSCT recipient or a stem cell or donor lymphocyte infusion donor (not recorded which). It is not recorded whose cells these are; they may come from a transplant donor. Each CDR3 is given with its conserved first and last residue. D genes are given only for firm matches.

D,V,J,CDR3
.,TRBV3-1,TRBJ2-3,CASGQLSTDTQYF
.,TRBV6-5,TRBJ2-1,CASSYLYSNEQFF
.,TRBV20-1,TRBJ1-6,CSGGREASPLHF
TRBD1,TRBV6-5,TRBJ2-7,CASSYSMTGAERYEQYF
.,TRBV9,TRBJ1-2,CASSVRLDAADGYTF
.,TRBV29-1,TRBJ2-1,CSVVGQPYNEQFF
TRBD2,TRBV10-3,TRBJ2-7,CAISKGSGPKSYEQYF
.,TRBV6-4,TRBJ1-6,CASSDTFRGSNSPLHF
.,TRBV11-2,TRBJ1-3,CASSLFDSGNTIYF
.,TRBV4-3,TRBJ2-7,CASSQDSVGGSSYEQYF
.,TRBV2,TRBJ1-1,CASDGNTEAFF
.,TRBV5-1,TRBJ2-7,CASSLGPGGIYEQYF
TRBD2,TRBV20-1,TRBJ2-7,CSARAPASGPYEQYF
TRBD2,TRBV27,TRBJ2-7,CASSALLAGRYEQYF
.,TRBV11-2,TRBJ1-1,CASSDHSREGVGEAFF
TRBD2,TRBV12-3/TRBV12-4,TRBJ2-5,CASSDSGTETQYF
.,TRBV18,TRBJ1-2,CASSRTQNYGYTF
.,TRBV4-2,TRBJ1-1,CASSQDGAGDAEAFF
TRBD1,TRBV20-1,TRBJ1-5,CSARTGEGRNQPQHF
.,TRBV30,TRBJ2-6,CAWSGGVAGANVLTF
.,TRBV12-3/TRBV12-4,TRBJ2-7,CASSYQPPSYEQYF
TRBD2,TRBV30,TRBJ2-1,CAWDTSGRLSGEQFF
.,TRBV16,TRBJ1-1,CASSPLFLGAFF
TRBD1,TRBV12-3/TRBV12-4,TRBJ2-7,CASCYAGTGYYEQYF
.,TRBV11-2,TRBJ2-2,CASSSYYRGNTGELFF
.,TRBV12-3/TRBV12-4,TRBJ2-7,CAIRRARYSYEQYF
.,TRBV7-9,TRBJ1-5,CASSATGTSNQPQHF
.,TRBV7-2,TRBJ2-7,CASSLAKGFTYEQYF
.,TRBV7-6,TRBJ1-6,CASSLSGGRDSPLHF
.,TRBV5-1,TRBJ2-2,CASSLAAGSINTGELFF
TRBD2,TRBV4-2,TRBJ2-1,CASSQEEGRLAGGSSYNEQFF
TRBD1,TRBV29-1,TRBJ2-1,CSVEGTGERDEQFF
.,TRBV28,TRBJ2-7,CASSTTGSGAYEQYF
TRBD2,TRBV6-2/TRBV6-3,TRBJ2-5,CASSYSERSSGQETQYF
.,TRBV6-2/TRBV6-3,TRBJ2-7,CASTESSYEQYF
.,TRBV7-3,TRBJ2-1,CASSFTRTPNEQFF
TRBD1,TRBV7-8,TRBJ1-1,CASSLVVRQGPNTEAFF
.,TRBV12-3/TRBV12-4,TRBJ1-1,CASSWDGLNTEAFF
.,TRBV28,TRBJ1-2,CASRPQGHNYGYTF
TRBD1,TRBV11-2,TRBJ1-6,CASSLWKGANNSPLHF
TRBD1,TRBV27,TRBJ1-6,CASSSRTGADNSPLHF
TRBD1,TRBV6-2/TRBV6-3,TRBJ2-1,CASRNTGENEQFF
.,TRBV2,TRBJ2-7,CASRGGLTPNF
TRBD2,TRBV27,TRBJ2-1,CASSPYRTSGYNEQFF
TRBD2,TRBV12-3/TRBV12-4,TRBJ2-7,CASSARAGGRASYEQYF
.,TRBV9,TRBJ2-7,CASKGAGVEQYF
TRBD2,TRBV7-2,TRBJ2-3,CASSSGGVGTDTQYF
TRBD1,TRBV11-2,TRBJ1-1,CASSLWQGDTEAFF
TRBD2,TRBV5-1,TRBJ2-7,CASSPVRGNYEQYF
TRBD2,TRBV27,TRBJ2-1,CASSSTSGGYYNEQFF
TRBD1,TRBV5-1,TRBJ1-1,CASSPRTGQLMNTEAFF
.,TRBV5-1,TRBJ2-5,CASSLITGPYLRTQYF
.,TRBV10-3,TRBJ1-1,CAISDNIPTEAFF
.,TRBV20-1,TRBJ2-3,CSARGRLSTDTQYF
.,TRBV20-1,TRBJ2-7,CSARDHGQSSYEQYF
.,TRBV6-5,TRBJ2-5,CASSYRWGETQYF
.,TRBV5-6,TRBJ1-2,CASSFNLYFYTF